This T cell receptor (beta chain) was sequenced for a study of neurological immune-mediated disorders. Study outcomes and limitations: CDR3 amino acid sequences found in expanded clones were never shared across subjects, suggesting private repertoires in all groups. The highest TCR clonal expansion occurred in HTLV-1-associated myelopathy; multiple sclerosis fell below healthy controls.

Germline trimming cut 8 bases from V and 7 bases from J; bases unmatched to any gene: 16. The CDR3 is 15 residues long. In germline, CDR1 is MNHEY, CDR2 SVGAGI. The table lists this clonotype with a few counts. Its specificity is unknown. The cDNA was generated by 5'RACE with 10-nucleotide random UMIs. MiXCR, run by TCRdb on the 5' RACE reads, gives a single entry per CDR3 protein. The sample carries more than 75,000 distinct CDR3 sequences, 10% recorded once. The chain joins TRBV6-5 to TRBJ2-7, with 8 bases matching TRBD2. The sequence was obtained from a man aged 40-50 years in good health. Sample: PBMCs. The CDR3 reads CASGRATGGPEEQYF. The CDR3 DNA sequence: TGTGCCAGCGGAAGGGCGACGGGAGGGCCCGAGGAGCAGTACTTC.